This entry lists 11 T cell receptor beta chains sequenced from one sample in a study of spatial heterogeneity in lung cancer. One entry per CDR3 protein, called by TCRdb with MiXCR from the 5' RACE reads. The data contain around 5,100 distinct CDR3 sequences, roughly 5.2% of them seen just once; the ten biggest clones take up more than 20%. Study conclusions and caveats: How many expanded intratumoral alpha and beta TCRs were present tracked the tumor mutation count, which was a count of nonsynonymous mutations.

For these receptors, no antigen is known. As for time point: sample taken at primary tumor resection. This material consisted of lung tumor tissue, taken at surgery. The receptors stem from a male donor with early-stage non-small cell lung cancer.

This clonotype was recorded many times. As an off-target read in a library built for alpha chains, this beta chain has a frequency of little significance. The chain uses TRBV7-2 and TRBJ1-1, with a weak D call TRBD1 (5 bases). Trimming left V 5 bases short and J 11 bases short, with 18 bases between. Germline CDR1 is SGHTA and CDR2 is FQGNSA. The CDR3 length is 13 residues. The CDR3 DNA sequence: TGTGCCAGCAGCCCCCGCAGGGCCCTAGTTGCTTTCTTT. It translates to CASSPRRALVAFF.

This clonotype was counted ten times or more. This beta chain came through as a stray read in a library set up for alpha chains, and its size says little. The chain has TRBV2 and TRBJ2-5; 9 bases agree with TRBD2. The CDR3 spans 15 residues. CDR1 and CDR2 (germline): SNHLY, FYNNEI. Losses at the gene ends were 2 bases for V and 2 bases for J; bases not matched to a gene: 3. The DNA of the CDR3 is TGTGCCAGCAGTGAAATGGCGGGGGGGCAAGAGACCCAGTACTTC. This codes for CASSEMAGGQETQYF.

This clonotype qualifies as medium-sized. Found in a library prepared for alpha chains, this beta chain is an off-target read, and its abundance has little meaning. The rearrangement links TRBV6-1 to TRBJ1-1, with D tentatively TRBD1 (6 bases). Germline V gives CDR1 MNHNS, CDR2 SASEGT. The CDR3 spans 11 residues. V lost 11 bases, J lost 1 base, and 8 bases lay in between. The CDR3 loop is CAGGQNTEAFF. The CDR3 DNA is TGTGCCGGGGGACAGAACACTGAAGCTTTCTTT.

This clonotype has ten or more counts. This beta chain is an unintended read in a library built for alpha chains; its size means little. This chain links TRBV27 with TRBJ2-7; 12 nucleotides line up with TRBD2. CDR1 is MNHEY and CDR2 is SMNVEV in the germline V gene (reference sequence). V was clipped by 6 bases and J by 2 bases; unmatched bases: 5. The CDR3 length is 15 residues. CDR3 bases: TGTGCCAGCAGACTAGCGGGGGGCCGGACCTACGAGCAGTACTTC. It codes for CASRLAGGRTYEQYF.

This clonotype is deemed medium-sized (0.01 to 0.1%). Found in a library prepared for alpha chains, this beta chain is an off-target read, and its abundance has little meaning. The chain joins TRBV28 to TRBJ2-7; 8 bases are a match to TRBD1. Trimming at V came to 6 bases and at J to 12 bases, leaving 10 bases not matched to a gene. From germline, CDR1 is MDHEN and CDR2 SYDVKM. There are 12 residues in the CDR3. The CDR3 DNA sequence: TGTGCCAGCAGGGCAGGGGGCGGAGTAAGGTACTTC. Amino acid sequence: CASRAGGGVRYF.

This clonotype was observed many times. This beta chain is an unintended read in a library built for alpha chains; its size means little. V gene TRBV7-2 combines with J gene TRBJ2-7; D gene unclear. The length of the CDR3 is 14 residues. Germline lookup yields CDR1 SGHTA and CDR2 FQGNSA. Trimming shortened V by 0 bases and J by 0 bases, and 6 bases separated the two germline ends. In DNA form, the CDR3 reads TGTGCCAGCAGCTTAGCTCCGGACTCCTACGAGCAGTACTTC. As protein: CASSLAPDSYEQYF.

With respect to this clonotype: Just one base apart from a much larger clone, this may be a read error. Being off target in a library aimed at alpha chains, this beta chain has a size of little meaning. The gene calls are TRBV28 and TRBJ2-1; no clear D. The CDR3 covers 11 residues. The germline V gene has CDR1 MDHEN and CDR2 SYDVKM. Here the CDR3 reads CANSAPYEQFF. DNA of the CDR3: TGTGCCAACAGTGCCCCTTACGAGCAGTTCTTC.

Comments on this clonotype: At one of its ends the junction is not consistent with the germline gene, which may arise from a read error. The size of this beta chain means little, since it is a stray read in a library made for alpha chains. The chain uses TRBV6-2 or TRBV6-3 and TRBJ2-7, with 8 bases lining up with TRBD2. Germline V gene lookup returns CDR1 MNHEY and CDR2 SVGEGT. The CDR3 totals 14 residues. The CDR3 here is CASSYALQRERASF. DNA for the CDR3: TGTGCCAGCAGTTACGCCCTCCAGCGGGAGAGGGCCAGCTTC.

This clonotype was counted only a few times. A library prepared for alpha chains yielded this beta chain as an off-target read; its size is of little meaning. The CDR3 loop reads CASSSLGGRTGELFF. The CDR3 DNA follows: TGTGCCAGCAGTTCCCTTGGGGGGCGTACCGGGGAGCTGTTTTTT. This chain uses TRBV27 with TRBJ2-2; D possibly uses TRBD1 or TRBD2 (6 bases each). This CDR3 comprises 15 residues. Germline values: CDR1 MNHEY, CDR2 SMNVEV (reference sequence). Trimming removed 4 bases from V and 5 bases from J, with 14 bases in between.

This clonotype came up many times. This beta chain was picked up by a library intended for alpha chains and is off target, so its count carries little meaning. The V and J genes are TRBV7-2 and TRBJ1-2; 8 bases fit TRBD1. From germline, CDR1 is SGHTA and CDR2 FQGNSA. The length of the CDR3 is 14 residues. Unmatched junction bases numbered 4, after V lost 4 bases and J lost 3 bases. CDR3 coding DNA: TGTGCCAGCAGCTCAGACAGGGGCGACTATGGCTACACCTTC. Amino acid sequence: CASSSDRGDYGYTF.

This clonotype was seen repeatedly, ten times or more. Since the library was made to target alpha chains, this beta chain is a stray read and its abundance is not meaningful. This chain connects TRBV6-2 or TRBV6-3 to TRBJ1-3; D may be TRBD1 (6 bases). CDR1 MNHEY and CDR2 SVGEGT come from the germline V gene. V was cut by 7 bases and J by 6 bases, with 16 bases left in between. The CDR3 covers 14 residues. CDR3 sequence: CASIARTALNTIYF. DNA of the CDR3: TGTGCCAGCATCGCTCGGACAGCTTTAAACACCATATATTTT.